This TCR beta chain was obtained from a study of CD8+CD57+ T cells in acquired aplastic anemia. Study information: On average, sorted CD4+ and CD8+ cells gave around 3.3 ug of DNA.

Germline V gives CDR1 SQVTM, CDR2 ANQGSEA. There are 9 residues in the CDR3. Trimming took off 6 bases at V and 9 bases at J, with 7 bases between the two ends. Both TCR beta VDJ combination and CDR3 sequence profiling were carried out. Genomic DNA was the template for this profiling. Each CDR3 protein gets one entry after TCRdb re-called the reads with MiXCR. Among about 220,000 distinct CDR3 sequences listed, 30% to 40% were seen once. Sequencing was carried out using sorted CD4+, CD8+, or CD8+CD57+ T cells (not recorded which) from PBMCs. The sequence was collected from a human donor in good health, serving as a control. V is TRBV29-1 and J is TRBJ2-3, with D unclear. The CDR3 sequence: CSVTATQYF. The CDR3 coding sequence is TGCAGCGTAACCGCGACGCAGTATTTT.